What follows are 25 T cell receptor beta chains derived from one specimen sequenced in a study of T cell changes during pregnancy in multiple sclerosis. The table came from immunoSEQ multiplex PCR; TCRdb's copy has only in-frame clones and leaves some out. The table includes around 100,000 clones, around nine tenths detected once. The specimen was peripheral blood, collected in the third trimester of pregnancy. These receptors were collected from a female donor with multiple sclerosis, enrolled in a pregnancy study.

The chain joins TRBV9 to TRBJ2-7, with 8 bases identical to TRBD1. The germline gives CDR1 SGDLS, CDR2 YYNGEE. CDR3 size: 15 residues. With V trimmed by 0 bases and J by 5 bases, 7 bases remained unmatched. CDR3 nucleotide sequence: TGTGCCAGCAGCGTAGCGCAGGGGGCAGGGAACGAGCAGTACTTC. This gives the protein CASSVAQGAGNEQYF. Filled out from reference TRBV9 and TRBJ2-7, the complete variable domain reads DSGVTQTPKHLITATGQRVTLRCSPRSGDLSVYWYQQSLDQGLQFLIQYYNGEERAKGNILERFSAQQFPDLHSELNLSSLELGDSALYFCASSVAQGAGNEQYFGPGTRLTVT.

This CDR3 reads CASSVTGGEAEAFF. In DNA form, the CDR3 reads TGTGCCAGCAGCGTGACAGGGGGCGAGGCTGAAGCTTTCTTT. The rearrangement joins TRBV9 to TRBJ1-1, with 10 bases aligning to TRBD1. The CDR3 is 14 residues long. Germline V gene data show CDR1 as SGDLS and CDR2 as YYNGEE. After removal of 2 bases from V and 6 bases from J, the junction contained 4 bases not matched to a gene. The variable domain in full, with the rest retrieved from reference TRBV9 and TRBJ1-1, is DSGVTQTPKHLITATGQRVTLRCSPRSGDLSVYWYQQSLDQGLQFLIQYYNGEERAKGNILERFSAQQFPDLHSELNLSSLELGDSALYFCASSVTGGEAEAFFGQGTRLTVV.

The rearrangement links TRBV11-2 to TRBJ2-2; D is uncertain. The germline V gene has CDR1 SGHAT and CDR2 FQNNGV. The CDR3 runs to 15 residues. V shed 5 bases and J shed 5 bases, with 15 bases lying between them. CDR3 sequence: CASSPPSSWTGELFF. DNA for the CDR3: TGTGCCAGCAGCCCGCCGAGTAGTTGGACCGGGGAGCTGTTTTTT. Drawing the rest from reference TRBV11-2 and TRBJ2-2, the complete variable domain is EAGVAQSPRYKIIEKRQSVAFWCNPISGHATLYWYQQILGQGPKLLIQFQNNGVVDDSQLPKDRFSAERLKGVDSTLKIQPAKLEDSAVYLCASSPPSSWTGELFFGEGSRLTVL.

The V gene is TRBV7-2, the J gene TRBJ2-3; 7 bases match TRBD2. The germline CDR1 and CDR2 sequences are SGHTA and FQGNSA. After removal of 4 bases from V and 8 bases from J, the junction contained 18 bases not matched to a gene. This CDR3 has 17 residues. CDR3 sequence (DNA): TGTGCCAGCAGCTCCACGGGGCGGGGGTCGAACGGCCCTACGCAGTATTTT. It yields the protein CASSSTGRGSNGPTQYF.

The chain is built from TRBV9 and TRBJ2-1; 9 positions match TRBD2. The CDR3 has 15 amino acids. The germline gives CDR1 SGDLS, CDR2 YYNGEE. V shed 7 bases and J 7 bases; nucleotides not matched to a gene: 12. The CDR3 reads CASSIRGGGANEQFF. The CDR3 DNA follows: TGTGCCAGCTCGATTCGGGGCGGGGGGGCTAATGAGCAGTTCTTC.

V gene TRBV19 combines with J gene TRBJ1-2; no clear D. The ends were cut back, 2 bases at V and 6 bases at J, with 13 bases in the middle. The germline gives CDR1 LNHDA, CDR2 SQIVND (reference sequence). The CDR3 has 14 residues. Here the CDR3 DNA reads TGTGCCAGTAGTATAATACTGCCCCCGGATGGCTACACCTTC. Encoded protein: CASSIILPPDGYTF.

V usage is TRBV14 and J usage is TRBJ1-2, with D unclear. Germline V lookup: CDR1 SGHDN, CDR2 FVKESK. The CDR3 totals 12 residues. V was trimmed by 4 bases and J by 8 bases, leaving 11 bases between them. The CDR3 DNA follows: TGTGCCAGCAGCCCCGGCGGGCGAGGCTACACCTTC. Its protein product is CASSPGGRGYTF.

The CDR3 here is CASSYRVIYEQYF. CDR3 in DNA: TGTGCCAGCAGCTACAGGGTAATCTACGAGCAGTACTTC. This sequence joins TRBV11-2 and TRBJ2-7; possibly TRBD1 for D (6 bases). CDR1 is SGHAT, CDR2 FQNNGV, per germline. This CDR3 contains 13 residues. The V and J ends lost 4 bases and 3 bases respectively, with 10 bases between them.

The chain has TRBV2 and TRBJ2-7; D uncertain. The CDR3 has 11 amino acids. CDR1 and CDR2 from the germline V gene are SNHLY and FYNNEI. V was pared by 5 bases and J by 4 bases, with 6 bases between. As DNA, the CDR3 is TGTGCCAGCAGTAACTTTTACGAGCAGTACTTC. Translated: CASSNFYEQYF.

This sequence joins TRBV25-1 and TRBJ1-4, with 7 bases matching TRBD1. Germline V gene data show CDR1 as MGHDK and CDR2 as SYGVNS. With 8 bases clipped from V and 7 bases from J, the junction kept 13 bases outside the gene matches. The CDR3 is made up of 15 amino acids. The CDR3 loop reads CASAPDRAGGEKLFF. The CDR3 DNA reads TGTGCCAGCGCACCCGACAGGGCTGGTGGTGAAAAACTGTTTTTT.

CDR3 loop: CAIRPGGGEDTQYF. The CDR3 DNA follows: TGTGCCATCAGGCCGGGAGGAGGGGAGGATACGCAGTATTTT. This chain links TRBV10-3 with TRBJ2-3; 7 bases align to TRBD2. This CDR3 has 14 residues. The V gene's germline CDR1 is ENHRY and CDR2 SYGVKD. The J segment lost 6 bases and the V segment lost 6 bases, leaving 9 bases of the junction unmatched.

The chain joins TRBV5-1 to TRBJ1-2, with D possibly matching TRBD1 (6 bases). Germline assignment: CDR1 SGHRS and CDR2 YFSETQ. This CDR3 spans 13 amino acids. Trimming shortened V by 4 bases and J by 8 bases, and 15 bases separated the two germline ends. The CDR3 DNA is TGCGCCAGCAGCCCTGGGGACAATCGGGGCTACACCTTC. Amino acid sequence: CASSPGDNRGYTF.

V usage is TRBV28 and J usage is TRBJ2-6; no firm D call. The V end was cut by 1 base, the J end by 0 bases, with 4 bases between. CDR1 and CDR2 from the germline V gene are MDHEN and SYDVKM. The CDR3 runs 15 residues. CDR3 in amino acids: CASSLSVSGANVLTF. Here the CDR3 DNA reads TGTGCCAGCAGTTTATCCGTCTCTGGGGCCAACGTCCTGACTTTC.

The chain carries TRBV6-5 and TRBJ1-2; D is undetermined. The length of the CDR3 is 13 residues. Germline values: CDR1 MNHEY, CDR2 SVGAGI. The V and J ends lost 7 bases and 2 bases respectively, with 11 bases between them. The CDR3: CASTGYSNYGYTF. CDR3 nucleotides: TGTGCCAGCACAGGATACTCCAACTATGGCTACACCTTC.

The J gene is TRBJ2-5, the V gene TRBV5-1; TRBD2 aligns across 11 bases. CDR3 length: 18 amino acids. V dropped 4 bases and J dropped 4; count of bases not matched to a gene: 15. In germline, CDR1 is SGHRS, CDR2 YFSETQ. The CDR3 DNA sequence: TGCGCCAGCAGCCCTGGGGCTAGCGGGGGGTTAATTTCAGAGACCCAGTACTTC. This encodes CASSPGASGGLISETQYF. Based on the CDR3 plus reference TRBV5-1 and TRBJ2-5, the full variable domain is KAGVTQTPRYLIKTRGQQVTLSCSPISGHRSVSWYQQTPGQGLQFLFEYFSETQRNKGNFPGRFSGRQFSNSRSEMNVSTLELGDSALYLCASSPGASGGLISETQYFGPGTRLLVL.

The chain carries TRBV4-2 and TRBJ1-2; D gene uncertain. CDR3 length: 14 amino acids. V was cut by 1 base and J by 4 bases, with 10 bases left in between. In germline, CDR1 is LGHNA, CDR2 YNFKEQ. CDR3 bases: TGTGCCAGCAGCCAAGTCCGGGGATCCTATGGCTACACCTTC. Residues: CASSQVRGSYGYTF.

The chain recombines TRBV29-1 with TRBJ2-5, with D tentatively TRBD1 (6 bases). Germline CDR1 and CDR2: SQVTM and ANQGSEA. This CDR3 region has 12 residues. V lost 6 bases, J lost 2 bases, and 10 bases lay in between. CDR3 sequence reads: CSVNRDQETQYF. In DNA, the CDR3 is TGCAGCGTCAACAGGGATCAAGAGACCCAGTACTTC. The complete variable domain, with remaining parts taken from reference TRBV29-1 and TRBJ2-5, reads SAVISQKPSRDICQRGTSLTIQCQVDSQVTMMFWYRQQPGQSLTLIATANQGSEATYESGFVIDKFPISRPNLTFSTLTVSNMSPEDSSIYLCSVNRDQETQYFGPGTRLLVL.

CDR3 loop: CASSKQVAVPSRGQPQHF. In nucleotides, the CDR3 is TGTGCCAGTAGTAAACAGGTGGCAGTCCCCTCGCGGGGTCAGCCCCAGCATTTT. The chain combines TRBV19 with TRBJ1-5, with D possibly matching TRBD1 (5 bases). The V end lost 4 bases, the J end lost 6 bases, and 25 bases lay between the germline ends. CDR1 and CDR2 (germline): LNHDA, SQIVND (reference sequence). The CDR3 runs to 18 residues.

V gene TRBV5-1 combines with J gene TRBJ2-7; D uncertain. CDR1 is SGHRS, CDR2 YFSETQ, per germline. CDR3 size: 14 residues. V lost 4 bases, J lost 4 bases, and 15 bases lay in between. The CDR3 DNA sequence: TGCGCCAGCAGCCCCAGATACCCTTCTTACGAGCAGTACTTC. Translation gives CASSPRYPSYEQYF.

This chain uses TRBV6-6 with TRBJ2-1; the D gene is possibly TRBD2 (6 bases). The CDR3 contains 13 residues. Germline CDR1 MNHNY, CDR2 SVGAGI (reference sequence). V was trimmed by 6 bases and J by 6 bases, leaving 12 bases between them. CDR3 DNA sequence: TGTGCCAGCAGGGCGGGGACCTTCAATGAGCAGTTCTTC. The encoded protein is CASRAGTFNEQFF.

The chain is built from TRBV25-1 and TRBJ1-2; perhaps TRBD1 as D (5 bases). V lost 6 bases and J lost 6, with 14 bases in between. This CDR3 spans 13 amino acids. Germline values: CDR1 MGHDK, CDR2 SYGVNS. The CDR3 nucleotides are TGTGCCAGCAGGGACACTCGGTCGCATGGCTACACCTTC. This encodes CASRDTRSHGYTF.

The chain uses TRBV28 and TRBJ2-7; 11 bases are a match to TRBD2. This CDR3 is built from 15 residues. The germline CDR1 and CDR2 sequences are MDHEN and SYDVKM. The trim removed 5 bases at V and 3 bases at J, leaving 6 bases unmatched. The CDR3 coding sequence is TGTGCCAGCAGTCCACCCACTAGCGGGAGCTACGAGCAGTACTTC. This gives the protein CASSPPTSGSYEQYF.

This clone was detected a few times. This chain uses TRBV7-6 with TRBJ1-1; 9 bases map to TRBD1. CDR1 is SGHVS and CDR2 is FNYEAQ in the germline V gene. This CDR3 has 16 amino acids. The V gene end was trimmed by 2 bases and the J gene end by 1 base; junction bases not matched to a gene: 5. The CDR3, as DNA: TGTGCCAGCAGCTTAATGCCGGGACAGGGGAACACTGAAGCTTTCTTT. This codes for CASSLMPGQGNTEAFF.

In its sample, this clone was seen once. The CDR3 DNA follows: TGTGCCAGCAGCCCATCGACAGGGGCGGACACTGAAGCTTTCTTT. This gives the protein CASSPSTGADTEAFF. The chain uses TRBV6-5 and TRBJ1-1; 8 nucleotides line up with TRBD1. Germline lookup yields CDR1 MNHEY and CDR2 SVGAGI. The ends lost 6 bases at V and 3 bases at J; junction bases unmatched: 9. The CDR3 loop spans 15 amino acids.

The CDR3 DNA follows: TGTGCCAGCAGCGTACAGGGGAGTTCTTCACCCCTCCACTTT. This gives the protein CASSVQGSSSPLHF. V is TRBV9 and J is TRBJ1-6, with D perhaps matching TRBD1 (6 bases). V was clipped by 1 base and J by 9 bases, with 11 bases between them. Germline CDR1 and CDR2: SGDLS and YYNGEE. This CDR3 has 14 residues.